The 32 T cell receptor beta chains below all came from one sample that was sequenced in a study of blood T cell repertoires in COVID-19. Method: immunoSEQ multiplex PCR; TCRdb's copy keeps in-frame clones and lacks some. The data contain around 72,000 clones, more than 75% of them singletons. The specimen was peripheral blood. The receptors originated from a man in his sixties or seventies with active or convalescent COVID-19.

This chain connects TRBV5-1 to TRBJ2-3, with TRBD2 matching over 12 bases. J gave up 0 bases and V 4 bases, and 6 bases lay outside the gene matches. This CDR3 region has 17 residues. Germline V gives CDR1 SGHRS, CDR2 YFSETQ. CDR3 loop: CASSPPGTSGSTDTQYF. The CDR3 DNA follows: TGCGCCAGCAGCCCCCCCGGGACTAGCGGGAGCACAGATACGCAGTATTTT.

The chain couples TRBV7-6 to TRBJ2-3; tentatively, D is TRBD1 (8 bases). With 3 bases removed from V and 3 bases from J, the gap between germline ends came to 13 bases. CDR3 length: 15 amino acids. Germline CDR1 is SGHVS and CDR2 is FNYEAQ. The CDR3 sequence is CASSFLQGGTDTQYF. DNA of the CDR3: TGTGCCAGCAGCTTTTTACAGGGGGGGACAGATACGCAGTATTTT. Together with reference TRBV7-6 and TRBJ2-3, the CDR3 gives the full variable domain: GAGVSQSPRYKVTKRGQDVALRCDPISGHVSLYWYRQALGQGPEFLTYFNYEAQQDKSGLPNDRFSAERPEGSISTLTIQRTEQRDSAMYRCASSFLQGGTDTQYFGPGTRLTVL.

This chain connects TRBV9 to TRBJ2-5; a possible D gene is TRBD2 (7 bases). CDR3 length: 14 amino acids. V lost 4 bases to trimming and J lost 5 bases, with 15 bases between them. In germline, CDR1 is SGDLS, CDR2 YYNGEE. The chain's CDR3 is CASSPRGARETQYF. DNA for the CDR3: TGTGCCAGCAGCCCCCGGGGGGCGAGGGAGACCCAGTACTTC.

This sequence joins TRBV12-3 or TRBV12-4 and TRBJ1-2; weak D call: TRBD1 (5 bases). CDR3 length: 13 amino acids. V shed 4 bases and J shed 6 bases, with 12 bases lying between them. CDR3 nucleotides: TGTGCCAGCAGTTCTCCGGGGGTGAATGGCTACACCTTC. Its translation is CASSSPGVNGYTF.

The CDR3 DNA reads as TGTGCCAGCAGTCTAAGCAGGACAGCCGAAGCTTTCTTT. Translating gives CASSLSRTAEAFF. V and J are TRBV27 and TRBJ1-1, with a possible D match to TRBD1 (6 bases). Germline CDR1 MNHEY, CDR2 SMNVEV (reference sequence). The CDR3 has 13 amino acids. Trimming left V 5 bases short and J 8 bases short, with 15 bases between.

V and J are TRBV5-4 and TRBJ2-5; possibly TRBD1 for D (5 bases). CDR3 size: 16 residues. V shed 2 bases and J shed 4 bases, with 18 bases lying between them. CDR1 is SGHNT, CDR2 YYREEE, per germline (reference sequence). This chain's CDR3 is CASSFNDWGLGETQYF. CDR3 coding DNA: TGTGCCAGCAGCTTTAATGACTGGGGCCTGGGAGAGACCCAGTACTTC.

The count of this clone is one. V usage is TRBV14 and J usage is TRBJ2-7; 9 positions agree with TRBD2. The ends lost 1 base at V and 3 bases at J; junction bases unmatched: 7. The CDR3 totals 16 residues. Germline V gives CDR1 SGHDN, CDR2 FVKESK. CDR3: CASSQGLAAGGYEQYF. The CDR3 DNA reads as TGTGCCAGCAGCCAAGGACTAGCGGCGGGCGGCTACGAGCAGTACTTC.

The gene calls are TRBV2 and TRBJ1-2; tentative D call: TRBD1 (5 bases). The CDR3 consists of 15 residues. Trimming stripped 5 bases from V and 3 bases from J, with 16 bases between. CDR1 SNHLY and CDR2 FYNNEI come from the germline V gene. The CDR3 reads CASSRRRTPDYGYTF. The CDR3 DNA reads as TGTGCCAGCAGTAGAAGAAGGACACCCGACTATGGCTACACCTTC.

The chain carries TRBV2 and TRBJ2-7; tentative D call: TRBD2 (6 bases). The CDR3 contains 13 residues. Germline V lookup: CDR1 SNHLY, CDR2 FYNNEI. Trimming took 7 bases from V and 3 from J, leaving 13 bases between them. The CDR3 nucleotides are TGTGCCAGCATTGGGCGGGAAGGCTACGAGCAGTACTTC. Protein: CASIGREGYEQYF.

The chain joins TRBV6-5 to TRBJ2-7; maybe TRBD1 (6 bases). The CDR3 totals 15 residues. Germline loops: CDR1 MNHEY, CDR2 SVGAGI. The V end lost 4 bases, the J end lost 3 bases, and 16 bases lay between the germline ends. This chain's CDR3 is CASSSHPKGVYEQYF. The CDR3 nucleotides are TGTGCCAGCAGTTCTCACCCCAAGGGGGTCTACGAGCAGTACTTC.

This chain links TRBV29-1 with TRBJ2-1, with 7 bases lining up with TRBD2. Germline V gene lookup returns CDR1 SQVTM and CDR2 ANQGSEA. This CDR3 has 13 residues. Germline trimming cut 6 bases from V and 4 bases from J; bases unmatched to any gene: 6. The CDR3 coding sequence is TGCAGCGTCCTAACGGGGGGTTACAATGAGCAGTTCTTC. Translation gives CSVLTGGYNEQFF.

This clone has a single count. The rearrangement links TRBV4-2 to TRBJ2-3; weak D call: TRBD2 (5 bases). V gave up 4 bases and J gave up 2 bases, with 10 bases separating them. The CDR3 totals 14 residues. The germline V gene encodes CDR1 LGHNA and CDR2 YNFKEQ. The CDR3 nucleotides read TGTGCCAGCAGCCGCGACGGGGACACAGATACGCAGTATTTT. Translated: CASSRDGDTDTQYF.

J is TRBJ1-4 and V is TRBV18, with D perhaps matching TRBD1 (6 bases). Trimming stripped 1 base from V and 8 bases from J, with 8 bases between. The germline V gene encodes CDR1 KGHSH and CDR2 LQKENI. This CDR3 region has 13 residues. As DNA, the CDR3 is TGTGCCAGCTCACCACGGGACAAGGAAAAACTGTTTTTT. Its protein is CASSPRDKEKLFF.

In this sample, this clone turned up once. The chain links TRBV27 to TRBJ2-5; D might be TRBD2 (6 bases). Germline-derived CDR1 and CDR2 are MNHEY and SMNVEV (reference sequence). V was cut by 8 bases and J by 1 base, with 14 bases left in between. The CDR3 runs 14 residues. The CDR3: CASSSRGGQETQYF. The CDR3 region has the DNA TGTGCCAGCTCCTCCCGGGGAGGCCAAGAGACCCAGTACTTC.

The rearrangement links TRBV12-3 or TRBV12-4 to TRBJ1-2; D call uncertain. The CDR3 loop spans 12 amino acids. V was clipped by 3 bases and J by 7 bases, with 9 bases between them. Here the CDR3 reads CASSFLAGGYTF. CDR3 DNA sequence: TGTGCCAGCAGTTTTTTAGCGGGTGGCTACACCTTC.

The chain uses TRBV30 and TRBJ1-2; the D is unclear. Looked up from germline, CDR1 is GTSNPN and CDR2 is SVGIG (reference sequence). The V gene lost 3 bases and the J gene lost 3 bases, with 14 bases spanning the gap. CDR3 size: 14 residues. As DNA, the CDR3 is TGTGCCTGGAGATCGATTGCGGGAGACTATGGCTACACCTTC. It yields the protein CAWRSIAGDYGYTF.

This chain joins TRBV6-1 and TRBJ2-7; 7 nucleotides agree with TRBD1. CDR1 is MNHNS, CDR2 SASEGT, per germline. The V gene end was trimmed by 2 bases and the J gene end by 2 bases; junction bases not matched to a gene: 9. This CDR3 is 16 amino acids long. This chain's CDR3 is CASSEYRRGRTYEQYF. The CDR3 DNA sequence: TGTGCCAGCAGTGAATACCGCAGGGGGAGAACCTACGAGCAGTACTTC.

The V gene is TRBV2, the J gene TRBJ2-1; 8 bases are a match to TRBD1. The CDR3 covers 15 residues. Trimming cost V 6 bases and J 4 bases; bases outside gene matches: 8. Germline V gene sequence: CDR1 SNHLY, CDR2 FYNNEI. CDR3 sequence reads: CASRTDRGGYNEQFF. The CDR3 DNA sequence: TGTGCCAGCAGAACCGACAGGGGTGGATACAATGAGCAGTTCTTC.

V is TRBV19 and J is TRBJ1-2; 7 bases line up with TRBD1. Germline values: CDR1 LNHDA, CDR2 SQIVND (reference sequence). V trimming: 5 bases; J trimming: 3 bases; junction bases outside the gene matches: 21. This CDR3 contains 19 residues. CDR3 coding DNA: TGTGCCAGTAGTGCAGAATTCTGGGACAGCGGACTCGGCCACTATGGCTACACCTTC. It specifies CASSAEFWDSGLGHYGYTF.

The chain carries TRBV25-1 and TRBJ2-1, with 12 positions matching TRBD2. Trimming cost V 5 bases and J 4 bases; bases outside gene matches: 6. Looked up from germline, CDR1 is MGHDK and CDR2 is SYGVNS. This CDR3 region has 16 residues. Written as DNA, the CDR3 is TGTGCCAGCAGTCGTGTGACTAGCGGGAGATACAATGAGCAGTTCTTC. Translated: CASSRVTSGRYNEQFF. Complete variable domain (other parts from reference TRBV25-1 and TRBJ2-1): EADIYQTPRYLVIGTGKKITLECSQTMGHDKMYWYQQDPGMELHLIHYSYGVNSTEKGDLSSESTVSRIRTEHFPLTLESARPSHTSQYLCASSRVTSGRYNEQFFGPGTRLTVL.

The chain uses TRBV3-1 (or the pseudogene TRBV3-2) and TRBJ1-3; unclear D gene. Germline V gene sequence: CDR1 LGHDT, CDR2 YNNKEL (reference sequence). Between the trimmed V and J ends, which lost 0 bases and 0 bases, there was a span of 15 bases. The CDR3 length is 18 residues. CDR3 region: CASSQDSTRLSSGNTIYF. The CDR3 DNA reads as TGTGCCAGCAGCCAAGACTCAACCAGACTGAGCTCTGGAAACACCATATATTTT.

The genes are TRBV30 and TRBJ1-4; D call uncertain. The V end lost 2 bases, the J end lost 8 bases, and 12 bases lay between the germline ends. CDR1 is GTSNPN, CDR2 SVGIG, per germline (reference sequence). The CDR3 extends over 13 amino acids. CDR3 nucleotides: TGTGCCTGGAGTCTCAGCGAAGGCGAAAAACTGTTTTTT. Amino acid sequence: CAWSLSEGEKLFF.

The chain recombines TRBV2 with TRBJ2-3; D gene uncertain. Trimming removed 3 bases at V and 3 bases at J, with 13 bases between. This CDR3 spans 15 amino acids. Looked up from germline, CDR1 is SNHLY and CDR2 is FYNNEI. The CDR3 loop reads CASSERSERTDTQYF. In DNA, the CDR3 is TGTGCCAGCAGTGAGAGGTCCGAGAGAACAGATACGCAGTATTTT.

Only one count was recorded for this clone. The gene calls are TRBV29-1 and TRBJ2-5, with 8 bases lining up with TRBD2. The V segment lost 6 bases and the J segment 4 bases; nucleotides outside the gene matches: 7. The CDR3 is 13 residues long. CDR1 is SQVTM, CDR2 ANQGSEA, per germline. CDR3 residues: CSVLRTSPETQYF. CDR3 nucleotides: TGCAGCGTCCTCAGGACTAGCCCAGAGACCCAGTACTTC.

The rearrangement uses TRBV11-2 and TRBJ2-2, with D possibly matching TRBD2 (6 bases). Germline values: CDR1 SGHAT, CDR2 FQNNGV. This CDR3 comprises 15 residues. Trimming shortened V by 2 bases and J by 1 base, and 8 bases separated the two germline ends. CDR3 loop: CASSLWGGNTGELFF. CDR3 coding DNA: TGTGCCAGCAGCTTATGGGGAGGGAACACCGGGGAGCTGTTTTTT.

This clone was observed a handful of times. The gene calls are TRBV9 and TRBJ2-1, with TRBD2 identical over 14 bases. Germline trimming cut 4 bases from V and 5 bases from J; bases unmatched to any gene: 8. This CDR3 spans 17 amino acids. Germline values: CDR1 SGDLS, CDR2 YYNGEE. The DNA for the CDR3 is TGTGCCAGCAGCCCAAGTAGGGGACTAGCGGGGGACAATGAGCAGTTCTTC. This gives the protein CASSPSRGLAGDNEQFF.

The chain joins TRBV2 to TRBJ1-2, with D perhaps matching TRBD1 (5 bases). V was cut by 4 bases and J by 8 bases, with 17 bases left in between. Germline CDR1 and CDR2: SNHLY and FYNNEI. This CDR3 is built from 14 residues. The DNA of the CDR3 is TGTGCCAGCAGTGGTTCAGGCAGGGATGGGGGCTACACCTTC. This encodes CASSGSGRDGGYTF.

The genes are TRBV7-9 and TRBJ1-4; no reliable D call. With 2 bases removed from V and 8 bases from J, the gap between germline ends came to 15 bases. The CDR3 has 15 amino acids. The germline V gene has CDR1 SEHNR and CDR2 FQNEAQ (reference sequence). This CDR3 reads CASSLRLNRKEKLFF. CDR3 DNA: TGTGCCAGCAGCTTACGACTTAACCGAAAAGAAAAACTGTTTTTT. The whole variable domain, filled in from reference TRBV7-9 and TRBJ1-4, reads DTGVSQNPRHKITKRGQNVTFRCDPISEHNRLYWYRQTLGQGPEFLTYFQNEAQLEKSRLLSDRFSAERPKGSFSTLEIQRTEQGDSAMYLCASSLRLNRKEKLFFGSGTQLSVL.

The count of this clone is one. This chain links TRBV7-8 with TRBJ1-5, with D tentatively TRBD1 (6 bases). The CDR3 runs 16 residues. V was clipped by 1 base and J by 5 bases, with 15 bases between them. Germline V lookup: CDR1 SGHVS, CDR2 FQNEAQ. CDR3 residues: CASSLGLGAGYQPQHF. In DNA form, the CDR3 reads TGTGCCAGCAGCTTAGGGTTGGGGGCAGGTTATCAGCCCCAGCATTTT. The full variable domain, with the rest looked up from reference TRBV7-8 and TRBJ1-5, is GAGVSQSPRYKVAKRGQDVALRCDPISGHVSLFWYQQALGQGPEFLTYFQNEAQLDKSGLPSDRFFAERPEGSVSTLKIQRTQQEDSAVYLCASSLGLGAGYQPQHFGDGTRLSIL.

J is TRBJ1-3 and V is TRBV27; unclear D gene. Trimming took 5 bases from V and 3 from J, leaving 8 bases between them. The germline V gene encodes CDR1 MNHEY and CDR2 SMNVEV (reference sequence). The CDR3 is made up of 13 amino acids. In DNA form, the CDR3 reads TGTGCCAGCAGTGTAACTATTGGAAACACCATATATTTT. Translating gives CASSVTIGNTIYF.

The genes are TRBV6-1 and TRBJ2-1; D perhaps matches TRBD2 (6 bases). Looked up from germline, CDR1 is MNHNS and CDR2 is SASEGT. Trimming removed 1 base at V and 12 bases at J, with 16 bases between. CDR3 length: 14 amino acids. This chain's CDR3 is CASSEVTGRKAQFF. The CDR3 nucleotides read TGTGCCAGCAGTGAAGTCACGGGGAGGAAGGCGCAGTTCTTC.

The chain recombines TRBV5-6 with TRBJ1-4; 7 nucleotides line up with TRBD1. The V gene's germline CDR1 is SGHDT and CDR2 YYEEEE. With V trimmed by 3 bases and J by 5 bases, 10 bases remained unmatched. The CDR3 runs 16 residues. DNA for the CDR3: TGTGCCAGCAGCTCGTACCAACAGGGGTGGAATGAAAAACTGTTTTTT. It encodes CASSSYQQGWNEKLFF.